The clone carrying this T cell receptor beta chain appeared many times. The time point was: pre-sensitization, week 0. Treatment in this sample: therapeutic diphenylcyclopropenone sensitization with weekly scalp DPC. The sample originates from a study of human T cells and chemical hapten exposure. CDR3 size: 14 residues. In germline, CDR1 is SGHRS, CDR2 YFSETQ. V was clipped by 3 bases and J by 6 bases, with 14 bases between them. As handled by the study authors: TCR counts had a median of approximately 96,000 per sample and spanned about 23,224 to 690,600. TCRdb independently ran MiXCR on the RACE reads; one entry per CDR3 protein. The V and J calls reflect TCRdb's pipeline rather than the authors' work. The table lists roughly 50,000 distinct CDR3 sequences, 9.5% to 10% of them singletons.

Sequenced material: whole blood, taken in connection with sensitization to the hapten diphenylcyclopropenone (DPC). The receptor was derived from a man aged 40-50 years with alopecia areata. Some clones in this sample may be carry-over from other donors' samples. The chain is built from TRBV5-1 and TRBJ2-3; D is perhaps TRBD2 (7 bases). CDR3 nucleotide sequence: TGCGCCAGCAGCTGGGGGCTAGCGGAGGATACGCAGTATTTT. Translated: CASSWGLAEDTQYF.